The present entry profiles one TCR beta chain with its context. Treatment meaning: 15 to 20 received Ad26.COV2.S at low or high dose, single or two shots; a few received placebo; per-sample allocation not given. Day 63 after the first injection of vaccine or placebo was the sampling time. Adults aged 18-55 years in Boston included the donor. Built on an Ad26 vector, the vaccine expressed Wuhan-strain SARS-CoV-2 spike. V was clipped by 6 bases and J by 7 bases, with 24 bases between them. The V gene's germline CDR1 is SGHVS and CDR2 FQNEAQ. This CDR3 region has 16 residues. This sample was included in a study of Ad26.COV2.S vaccination and SARS-CoV-2 variants. The wider study: Donor allocation was to the COV1001 Ad26.COV2.S trial arm.

The method was immunoSEQ multiplex PCR; TCRdb's version includes in-frame clones alone and lacks a portion of them. The table has about 350,000 clones, more than 85% seen once. The sample consisted of peripheral blood, taken in a trial of Ad26.COV2.S vaccine versus placebo. This sequence was found in a person aged 18-65 years who received the Ad26.COV2.S COVID-19 vaccine or a placebo. The V and J genes are TRBV7-8 and TRBJ1-2; possibly TRBD1 for D (5 bases). In DNA, the CDR3 is TGTGCCAGCAGACGATCAGGGCGGGGAGGGACTATTGGCTACACCTTC. This gives the protein CASRRSGRGGTIGYTF.